These 18 T cell receptor beta chains were all obtained from the same sample, sequenced in a study of blood T cell repertoires in COVID-19. The protocol was immunoSEQ multiplex PCR, while the TCRdb copy is restricted to in-frame clones and leaves out a portion. This table holds 300,000 to 350,000 clones, roughly 90% found once. The sample was PBMCs or T cells enriched from blood (not recorded which). The receptor source for this set is a woman aged 30 to 39 who had recovered from COVID-19.

The V gene is TRBV28, the J gene TRBJ2-1; 7 nucleotides match TRBD1. The CDR3 totals 13 residues. V lost 7 bases, J lost 9 bases, and 9 bases stayed unmatched. From germline, CDR1 is MDHEN and CDR2 SYDVKM. CDR3 in amino acids: CASITSDRVEQFF. CDR3 in DNA: TGTGCCAGCATCACCTCTGACAGGGTTGAGCAGTTCTTC.

The sample holds one count of this clone. This chain uses TRBV7-2 with TRBJ2-3, with TRBD2 identical over 10 bases. From germline, CDR1 is SGHTA and CDR2 FQGNSA. The CDR3 is 17 amino acids. After removal of 1 base from V and 5 bases from J, the junction contained 9 bases not matched to a gene. CDR3 sequence reads: CASSLDPGLAGVDTQYF. Here the CDR3 DNA reads TGTGCCAGCAGCTTAGACCCGGGCCTAGCGGGAGTAGATACGCAGTATTTT.

This clone was found once. V usage is TRBV27 and J usage is TRBJ1-2; TRBD1 agrees at 10 bases. The germline gives CDR1 MNHEY, CDR2 SMNVEV (reference sequence). The CDR3 totals 13 residues. Trimming took 4 bases from V and 8 from J; bases not matched to a gene: 4. The CDR3 loop is CASSWTGGHGYTF. The CDR3 DNA is TGTGCCAGCAGTTGGACAGGGGGTCACGGCTACACCTTC.

The chain is built from TRBV6-2 or TRBV6-3 and TRBJ2-7; possibly TRBD1 for D (6 bases). V lost 6 bases and J lost 2, with 11 bases in between. Germline V gives CDR1 MNHEY, CDR2 SVGEGT. This CDR3 contains 13 residues. The CDR3 nucleotides are TGTGCCAGCAGCCATGGGACACCCTACGAGCAGTACTTC. This codes for CASSHGTPYEQYF.

The CDR3: CASSFSGEGYQETQYF. DNA for the CDR3: TGTGCCAGCAGTTTCTCCGGAGAGGGTTACCAAGAGACCCAGTACTTC. The chain couples TRBV27 to TRBJ2-5; D might be TRBD2 (5 bases). CDR1 and CDR2 from the germline V gene are MNHEY and SMNVEV (reference sequence). The CDR3 covers 16 residues. The V end lost 3 bases, the J end lost 0 bases, and 14 bases lay between the germline ends.

V usage is TRBV28 and J usage is TRBJ2-1; perhaps TRBD2 as D (6 bases). The V end was cut by 4 bases, the J end by 12 bases, with 22 bases between. This CDR3 region has 15 residues. The germline CDR1 and CDR2 sequences are MDHEN and SYDVKM. The CDR3 reads CASSWAGFRGFGQFF. CDR3 coding DNA: TGTGCCAGCAGTTGGGCGGGATTTAGGGGTTTCGGGCAGTTCTTC.

The V and J genes are TRBV3-1 (or the pseudogene TRBV3-2) and TRBJ1-6; 7 nucleotides line up with TRBD1. CDR1 and CDR2 from the germline V gene are LGHDT and YNNKEL (reference sequence). The J segment lost 9 bases and the V segment lost 5 bases, leaving 4 bases of the junction unmatched. The CDR3 length is 13 residues. The CDR3 here is CASSKTGFSPLHF. DNA for the CDR3: TGTGCCAGCAGCAAGACAGGGTTTTCACCCCTCCACTTT.

The CDR3 spells CASSLDGTGYNPYEQYF. The CDR3 nucleotides are TGTGCCAGCAGCTTAGACGGGACAGGGTATAACCCCTACGAGCAGTACTTC. The chain is built from TRBV11-2 and TRBJ2-7, with 9 bases lining up with TRBD1. This CDR3 contains 17 residues. Per germline, CDR1 SGHAT and CDR2 FQNNGV. V lost 0 bases and J lost 2; bases outside the gene matches: 8.

The chain recombines TRBV5-5 with TRBJ2-1; TRBD2 matches 7 bases. Germline V gene sequence: CDR1 SGHKS, CDR2 YYEKEE (reference sequence). Trimming removed 3 bases from V and 7 bases from J; junction bases left unmatched: 16. CDR3 length: 17 residues. The CDR3, as DNA: TGTGCCAGCAGCTGGACATGGGAGGGAGGGCTCTCGAATGAGCAGTTCTTC. It yields the protein CASSWTWEGGLSNEQFF.

The genes are TRBV27 and TRBJ2-1, with 10 bases that match TRBD2. CDR3 length: 17 amino acids. The germline gives CDR1 MNHEY, CDR2 SMNVEV (reference sequence). Germline trimming cut 3 bases from V and 5 bases from J; bases unmatched to any gene: 10. CDR3 loop: CASSFQLPSGGDNEQFF. The CDR3 nucleotides read TGTGCCAGCAGTTTTCAATTGCCGAGCGGGGGGGACAATGAGCAGTTCTTC.

This clone was seen only a few times. This chain joins TRBV6-4 and TRBJ2-1; D uncertain. Germline V gene lookup returns CDR1 MRHNA and CDR2 SNTAGT. The CDR3 spans 14 residues. The ends were cut back, 3 bases at V and 6 bases at J, with 12 bases in the middle. The DNA for the CDR3 is TGTGCCAGCAGTGAAATTGTCCACTCCAATGAGCAGTTCTTC. Amino acids: CASSEIVHSNEQFF.

The chain has TRBV11-2 and TRBJ1-3; a weak D match, TRBD1 (5 bases). Germline V lookup: CDR1 SGHAT, CDR2 FQNNGV. This CDR3 has 17 residues. Trimming removed 5 bases from V and 11 bases from J, with 28 bases in between. For the CDR3, the DNA is TGTGCCAGCAGCCCAAAAGGCCAGGGAACCGCATTTGAGGCCATATATTTT. This sequence encodes CASSPKGQGTAFEAIYF.

The chain recombines TRBV4-2 with TRBJ1-4, with D possibly matching TRBD1 (5 bases). Germline V CDR1 and CDR2: LGHNA, YNFKEQ. The CDR3 length is 15 residues. The germline V and J ends were trimmed by 1 base and 8 bases, with 14 bases remaining between them. The CDR3 loop reads CASSQAQGSGEKLFF. CDR3 DNA: TGTGCCAGCAGCCAAGCTCAGGGCTCGGGCGAAAAACTGTTTTTT.

This chain connects TRBV10-3 to TRBJ1-4, with a possible D match to TRBD1 (6 bases). V was trimmed by 3 bases and J by 1 base, leaving 9 bases between them. CDR1 and CDR2 (germline): ENHRY, SYGVKD. The CDR3 is made up of 15 amino acids. This CDR3 reads CAISDLRGTNEKLFF. CDR3 DNA sequence: TGTGCCATCAGTGACCTCAGGGGAACTAATGAAAAACTGTTTTTT.

V gene TRBV3-1 (or the pseudogene TRBV3-2) combines with J gene TRBJ2-3; D unclear. V was clipped by 1 base and J by 4 bases, with 6 bases between them. The CDR3 consists of 13 residues. Germline CDR1 is LGHDT and CDR2 is YNNKEL (reference sequence). In nucleotides, the CDR3 is TGTGCCAGCAGCCAAGTTTCGTCAGATACGCAGTATTTT. It yields the protein CASSQVSSDTQYF.

This chain links TRBV4-1 with TRBJ1-1, with 10 bases matching TRBD1. V was pared by 2 bases and J by 1 base, with 7 bases of the junction left unmatched. The CDR3 sequence is 17 residues long. Germline V CDR1 and CDR2: MGHRA, YSYEKL. CDR3 residues: CASSQPLRDRGNTEAFF. DNA for the CDR3: TGCGCCAGCAGCCAACCACTCCGGGACAGGGGGAACACTGAAGCTTTCTTT.

This chain uses TRBV11-2 with TRBJ2-1, with 8 bases aligning to TRBD2. This CDR3 is built from 16 residues. Germline lookup yields CDR1 SGHAT and CDR2 FQNNGV. The junction had 7 bases not matched to a gene; V was cut back by 4 bases and J by 2 bases. DNA for the CDR3: TGTGCCAGCAGCTCTCTTAGCGGGACCACCTACAATGAGCAGTTCTTC. It codes for CASSSLSGTTYNEQFF.

J is TRBJ2-7 and V is TRBV6-1; maybe TRBD2 (7 bases). With 1 base removed from V and 6 bases from J, the gap between germline ends came to 10 bases. The CDR3 totals 13 residues. Germline lookup yields CDR1 MNHNS and CDR2 SASEGT. This chain's CDR3 is CASSEEGGGEQYF. The DNA for the CDR3 is TGTGCCAGCAGTGAAGAGGGGGGGGGCGAGCAGTACTTC.